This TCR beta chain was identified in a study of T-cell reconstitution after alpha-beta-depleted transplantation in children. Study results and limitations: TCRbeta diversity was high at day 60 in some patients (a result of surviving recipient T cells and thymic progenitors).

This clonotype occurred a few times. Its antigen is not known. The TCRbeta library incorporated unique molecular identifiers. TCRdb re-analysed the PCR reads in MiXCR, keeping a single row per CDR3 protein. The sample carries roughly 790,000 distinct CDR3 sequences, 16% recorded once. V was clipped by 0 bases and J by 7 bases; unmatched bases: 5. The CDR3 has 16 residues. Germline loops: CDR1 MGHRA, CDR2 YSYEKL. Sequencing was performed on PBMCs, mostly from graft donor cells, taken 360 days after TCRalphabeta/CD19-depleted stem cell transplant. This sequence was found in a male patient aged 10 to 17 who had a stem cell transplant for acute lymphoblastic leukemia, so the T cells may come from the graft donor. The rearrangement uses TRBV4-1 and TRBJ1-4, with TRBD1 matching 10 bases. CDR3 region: CASSQDPGQGSEKLFF. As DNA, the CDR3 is TGCGCCAGCAGCCAAGACCCGGGACAGGGGAGTGAAAAACTGTTTTTT.